The clone carrying this TCR beta chain was picked up a small number of times. Antigen specificity is unknown. This CDR3 is built from 14 residues. Trimming removed 4 bases from V and 1 base from J, with 11 bases in between. The germline CDR1 and CDR2 sequences are SGHTA and FQGNSA. This specimen belongs to a study of T cell repertoires in cytomegalovirus infection. Study-level results: In two of eight donors, the top clonotype was HLA-C-restricted CMV-specific.

TCRdb fed the reads into MiXCR, producing one record per CDR3 protein. Among about 360,000 distinct CDR3 sequences listed, around 18% were seen once. The TCR sequence derives from a human donor in good health (CMV status not recorded). Some clones in this sample may be carry-over from other donors' samples. The chain combines TRBV7-2 with TRBJ2-7, with D maybe TRBD1 (5 bases). Sequencing was done on a sample of PBMCs. DNA for the CDR3: TGTGCCAGCAGCTCAGGGTATTCGTCCTACGAGCAGTACTTC. Protein product: CASSSGYSSYEQYF.